This T cell receptor (beta chain) appears in the sequencing data of a study of OX40 agonist ivuxolimab in advanced cancers. Study information: Aged roughly 23 to 80 with a mean of approximately 60 years, they were 82.7% male.

Sequencing used immunoSEQ multiplex PCR; TCRdb keeps in-frame clones, though not all of them. The data show 60,000 to 70,000 clones, 89% seen once. V was clipped by 4 bases and J by 6 bases; unmatched bases: 5. Germline CDR1 is MGHRA and CDR2 is YSYEKL. The CDR3 runs 15 residues. This chain connects TRBV4-1 to TRBJ2-1; TRBD2 matches at 11 bases. The specimen was CD4+ or CD8+ T cells sorted from blood, collected in a trial of the OX40 agonist ivuxolimab. The receptor was derived from an adult with an advanced solid tumor such as melanoma, head and neck, liver or kidney cancer. For the CDR3, the DNA is TGCGCCAGCAGCCCTCCGACTAGCGGGGCCAATGAGCAGTTCTTC. Translation gives CASSPPTSGANEQFF.